The entry below gives a single T cell receptor (beta chain) sequence along with its context. The sample originates from a study of blood T cell repertoires in COVID-19. Across the whole study: Italy, Spain and the United States were the sources of the convalescent and acute COVID-19 samples.

V lost 2 bases to trimming and J lost 2 bases, with 13 bases between them. Per the germline V gene, CDR1 is MDHEN and CDR2 is SYDVKM. This CDR3 is 16 amino acids long. Here immunoSEQ multiplex PCR was the method, and the copy in TCRdb shows in-frame clones only, minus some. This sample has some 110,000 clones; about 83% occur once, and the top ten carry roughly 5.6%. The sequence came from a man in his sixties or seventies with acute or convalescent COVID-19. J is TRBJ1-5 and V is TRBV28; TRBD1 is a possible D gene (6 bases). The sample was peripheral blood. For the CDR3, the DNA is TGTGCCAGCAGTTTAGGGGGGGCAGCCGGCAATCAGCCCCAGCATTTT. It yields the protein CASSLGGAAGNQPQHF.